This paragraph reports one T cell receptor beta chain. At least ten counts were recorded for this clonotype. Its antigen has not been determined. Per-base quality was not reported, and no clone a single base away is much larger than it. This specimen belongs to a study of regulatory T cells in long-lasting Graves disease (dated by TCRdb to the early 2020s). In terms of the full investigation: Newly diagnosed Graves' disease patients had taken antithyroid drugs for less than 3 months. Persistent Graves' disease patients were compared with newly diagnosed Graves' disease patients by peripheral blood TCR sequencing and RNA sequencing. The study was conducted in China and was registered as a clinical trial. A total of around 33 samples underwent TCR sequencing, from about 13 patients with persistent Graves' disease and about 20 patients with newly diagnosed Graves' disease.

Its CDR3 holds 14 amino acids, cysteine through phenylalanine. The sequence is cut down to CDR3 DNA, 42 bases in frame from base 1. The junction carries 10 bases between V and J, which are trimmed by 2 bases and 2 bases respectively. From the germline V gene, CDR1 is MDHEN and CDR2 is SYDVKM. The time point label corresponds to: newly diagnosed GD, antithyroid drugs for less than 3 months. RNA was extracted from PBMCs in TRIzol for both TCR sequencing and RNA sequencing. The diagnosis of Graves' disease was made according to American Thyroid Association guidelines. Patients for the study were recruited at an endocrinology department in Xi'an, China. Each patient gave approximately 8.8 milliliters of peripheral blood, collected in an EDTA anticoagulant tube. PBMCs were isolated by Ficoll Paque Plus density gradient separation without further T cell sorting. An Agilent 2100 Bioanalyzer and agarose gel were used to assess RNA quality, and a NanoDrop 2000 was used to measure RNA concentration.

Results the study describes overall, beyond this receptor: Persistent patients shared more public clonotypes among themselves (fewer than 3,000) than newly diagnosed patients did (about 1,000). The authors acknowledged the small sample size as a limitation that may reduce accuracy. TRBV28, TRBJ1-2 and TRBJ2-5 were preferentially used in persistent disease, while TRBV20-1 and TRBJ2-1 were favored in newly diagnosed disease. Peripheral blood alone was examined, since thyroid tissue, which constituted the primary lesion, could not be accessed. Sequencing and analysis were restricted to the TCR beta chain. Compared with newly diagnosed patients, persistent Graves' disease patients had lower TCR Shannon entropy and fewer highly expanded clones, which suggests clonal expansion.

To prepare the library, multiplex PCR was applied. Sequencing was performed on an Illumina HiSeq 4000. TCR beta libraries were built with iRepertoire HTBI primers and Arm-PCR amplification of CDR3 regions. Before sequencing, the PCR products went through gel purification. Concerning the study's data processing: Gene usage analysis of CDR3 amino acid clonotypes relied on the roughly 60 TRBV and around 13 TRBJ segments identified across samples. Filtered high-quality paired reads were merged into contigs using COPE and FqMerger. Contigs were aligned with BLAST to IMGT TRBV, TRBD and TRBJ reference genes, and CDR3 was defined per IMGT. Any clonotype with a frequency above 0.1% was classified as a highly expanded clone. Shannon entropy served as the measure of repertoire diversity, while the Gini coefficient captured V-J evenness. Public clonotypes were defined as clonotypes shared by more than one individual. In-frame beta chains were kept once TCRdb had trimmed the public reads at Q25 with fastp and called clones with MiXCR. A single entry per CDR3 protein holds the most common genes and DNA from its merged rows. These V and J calls are TCRdb output, not the study's own analysis. In all, the sample holds 350,000 to 550,000 distinct CDR3 sequences, and approximately 14% of those were seen once. The ten largest clones capture over 15% of the sample.

The sample was also linked to a second study, of T cells in Graves' hyperthyroidism and ophthalmopathy. Per that second paper: A patient counted as having stable Graves' hyperthyroidism if no progression to ophthalmopathy occurred over 18 months of follow-up. The hyperthyroidism patients were between 18 and 65 years old and newly diagnosed, with a disease duration of less than 2 months. Any patient with an uncontrolled infection, another autoimmune disease, pregnancy or lactation was excluded. Clinical symptoms, serum thyroxine and TRAb, thyroid ultrasound, and orbital computed tomography formed the basis for the diagnoses. The TCR CDR3 was subjected to a first round of RT-PCR using the HTBI primer set and the Qiagen OneStep RT-PCR kit. Blood samples also contained most of the expanded thyroid clonotypes (frequency above 0.001), which suggests that blood repertoires may reflect thyroid immune responses. A 13 V-J signature model separated ophthalmopathy from stable hyperthyroidism, with around 90% sensitivity and 81.08% specificity in cross-validation and 80%/75% in testing. In validation, the model predicted progression to ophthalmopathy a median of around 6.5 months before onset, with over 60% sensitivity and around 76% specificity. To identify distinguishing TCR V-J signatures, a discovery cohort of 95 to 100 patients was used, comprising 43 with Graves' ophthalmopathy and 55 to 65 with stable Graves' hyperthyroidism. Whether ophthalmopathy could be predicted prospectively was tested in an independent validation cohort made up of under 20 hyperthyroidism patients plus 17 patients who later progressed to ophthalmopathy. The roughly 90 discovery patients were divided at random into training and test sets in a 7:3 ratio. Thyroid tissue and blood T-cell repertoires from six Graves' hyperthyroidism patients were also compared in the study. After sampling, hyperthyroidism patients received methimazole starting at 30 mg daily, and ophthalmopathy patients received high-dose intravenous methylprednisolone. Libraries were constructed in a second round of multiplex PCR, after which size selection and purification were performed. The libraries were sequenced on an Illumina HiSeq2000 using paired-end 100 bp reads. SOAPnuke was used to process the raw data, with reads discarded if the reads contained adapters or uncalled bases, had a mean Phred below 15, or lacked an exact constant-primer or identifier match. COPE v1.2.5 was used to merge the high-quality paired reads, and each unique nucleotide sequence was defined as a clonotype. MiTCR v1.1 was used to align the clonotypes against IMGT TRBV, TRBD and TRBJ reference segments. The analysis included only V-J combinations with a frequency above 0.0001, which together covered over 98% of the repertoires. The TCS score was defined as the ratio of F50 (clonal expansion) to E x V (chaos), calculated using BLOSUM62-based TCRdist between CDR3 peptides within each V-J. Welch's t-statistics and random forest reduced roughly 530 V-J features to under 15, which were used in a naive Bayes classifier (R e1071). No statistical method was used to fix the sample size in advance, and group allocation was not hidden from the investigators. According to the paper, TCR Vbeta CDR3 sequencing was carried out on some 140 peripheral blood samples, which came from 40 to 45 ophthalmopathy, some 73 hyperthyroidism and some 17 progressor patients.

The sequencing here drew on peripheral blood mononuclear cells (PBMCs), taken at new diagnosis, from a patient treated with antithyroid drugs. The source of this sequence is a woman between 45 and 60 years old with Graves disease. Donor details come from another sample of the same person, matched by shared clones. The rearrangement joined TRBV28 to TRBJ2-7, and the D gene may be TRBD1, 5 bases matching. CDR3 reads: CASSLGAVTYEQYF. The base sequence is TGTGCCAGCAGTTTAGGGGCCGTAACCTACGAGCAGTACTTC.